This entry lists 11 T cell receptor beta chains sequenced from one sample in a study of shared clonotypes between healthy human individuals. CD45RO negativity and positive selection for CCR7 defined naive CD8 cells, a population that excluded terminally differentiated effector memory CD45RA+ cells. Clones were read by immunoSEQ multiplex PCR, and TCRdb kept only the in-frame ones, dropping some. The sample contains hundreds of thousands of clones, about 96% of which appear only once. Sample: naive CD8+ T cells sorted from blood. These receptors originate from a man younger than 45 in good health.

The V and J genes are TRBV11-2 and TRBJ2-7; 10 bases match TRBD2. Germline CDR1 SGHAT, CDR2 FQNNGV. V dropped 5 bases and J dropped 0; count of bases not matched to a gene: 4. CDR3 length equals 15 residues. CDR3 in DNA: TGTGCCAGCAGCACCGGGACTAGCGCCTCCTACGAGCAGTACTTC. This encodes CASSTGTSASYEQYF.

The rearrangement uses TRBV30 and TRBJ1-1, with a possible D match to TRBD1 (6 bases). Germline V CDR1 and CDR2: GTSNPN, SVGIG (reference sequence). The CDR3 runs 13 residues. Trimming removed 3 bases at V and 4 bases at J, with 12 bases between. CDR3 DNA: TGTGCCTGGAGCGTCTTGGGGGCCACTGAAGCTTTCTTT. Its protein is CAWSVLGATEAFF.

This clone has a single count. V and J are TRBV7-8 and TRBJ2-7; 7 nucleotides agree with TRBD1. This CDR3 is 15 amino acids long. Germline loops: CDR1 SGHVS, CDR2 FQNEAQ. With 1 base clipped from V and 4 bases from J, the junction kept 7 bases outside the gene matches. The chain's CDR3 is CASSLVRQGEYEQYF. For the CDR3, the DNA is TGTGCCAGCAGCTTAGTGAGACAGGGAGAGTACGAGCAGTACTTC.

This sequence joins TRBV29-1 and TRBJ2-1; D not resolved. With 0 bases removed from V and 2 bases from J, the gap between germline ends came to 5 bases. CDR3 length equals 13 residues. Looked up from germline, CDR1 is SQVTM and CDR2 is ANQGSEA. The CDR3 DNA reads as TGCAGCGTTGAAGAAGTGACCTACAATGAGCAGTTCTTC. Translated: CSVEEVTYNEQFF.

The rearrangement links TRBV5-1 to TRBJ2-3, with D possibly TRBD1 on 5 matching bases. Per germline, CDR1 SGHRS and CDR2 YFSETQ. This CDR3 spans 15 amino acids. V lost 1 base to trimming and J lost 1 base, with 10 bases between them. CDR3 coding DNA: TGCGCCAGCAGCTTGTCAGGGTATGGCACAGATACGCAGTATTTT. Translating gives CASSLSGYGTDTQYF.

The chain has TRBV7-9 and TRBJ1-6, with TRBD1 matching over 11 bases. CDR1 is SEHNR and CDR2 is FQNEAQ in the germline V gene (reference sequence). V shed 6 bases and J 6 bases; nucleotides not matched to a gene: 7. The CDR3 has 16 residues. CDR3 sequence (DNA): TGTGCCAGCAGAGCGGGACAGGGGGGACTTAATTCACCCCTCCACTTT. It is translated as CASRAGQGGLNSPLHF.

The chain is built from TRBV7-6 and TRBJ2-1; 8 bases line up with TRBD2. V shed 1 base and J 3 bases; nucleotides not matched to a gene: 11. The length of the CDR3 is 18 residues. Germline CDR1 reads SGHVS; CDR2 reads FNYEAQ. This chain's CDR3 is CASSLEGLALTSYNEQFF. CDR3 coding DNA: TGTGCCAGCAGCTTAGAAGGACTAGCCCTAACAAGCTACAATGAGCAGTTCTTC.

CDR3 nucleotide sequence: TGTGCCAGCTCACAAATGGACAGTCCGCTCAACGAGCAGTACTTC. This gives the protein CASSQMDSPLNEQYF. The rearrangement joins TRBV18 to TRBJ2-7; a weak D match, TRBD1 (6 bases). Germline lookup yields CDR1 KGHSH and CDR2 LQKENI. V was clipped by 4 bases and J by 5 bases, with 18 bases between them. CDR3 length: 15 residues.

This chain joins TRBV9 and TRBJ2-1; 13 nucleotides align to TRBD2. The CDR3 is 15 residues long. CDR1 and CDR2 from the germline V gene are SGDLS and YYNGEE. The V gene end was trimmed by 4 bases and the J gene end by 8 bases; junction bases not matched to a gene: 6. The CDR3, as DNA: TGTGCCAGCAGCTCGCCACTAGCGGGAGGGCATGAGCAGTTCTTC. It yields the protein CASSSPLAGGHEQFF.

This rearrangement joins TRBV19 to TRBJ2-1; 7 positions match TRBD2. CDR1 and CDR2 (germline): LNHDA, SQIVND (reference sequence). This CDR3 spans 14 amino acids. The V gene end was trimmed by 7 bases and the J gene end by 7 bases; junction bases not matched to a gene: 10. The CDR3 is CASNAGVGWNEQFF. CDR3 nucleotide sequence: TGTGCCAGTAACGCGGGAGTTGGTTGGAATGAGCAGTTCTTC.

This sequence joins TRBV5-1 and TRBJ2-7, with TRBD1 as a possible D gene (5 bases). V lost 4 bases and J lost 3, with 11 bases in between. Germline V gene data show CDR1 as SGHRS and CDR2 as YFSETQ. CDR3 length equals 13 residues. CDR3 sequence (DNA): TGCGCCAGCAGCACCCTAGACAGCTACGAGCAGTACTTC. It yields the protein CASSTLDSYEQYF.